These 5 T cell receptor beta chains originate from one sample sequenced in a study of blood T cell repertoires in COVID-19. Sequencing used immunoSEQ multiplex PCR; TCRdb keeps in-frame clones, though not all of them. Among some 200,000 clones listed, approximately 87% were seen once. The sequencing input was peripheral blood. The receptors originated from a woman between 45 and 65 years old with acute or convalescent COVID-19.

The CDR3 DNA reads as TGTGCCAGCAGCACCGGACAGGGTAATGGCTACACCTTC. Translated, it gives CASSTGQGNGYTF. The rearrangement joins TRBV21-1 to TRBJ1-2; the table's D call, TRBD1, has no DNA check behind it. TRBV21-1 is flagged as a pseudogene. The CDR3 consists of 13 residues.

The chain couples TRBV11-3 to TRBJ2-7; D is perhaps TRBD2 (6 bases). This CDR3 spans 15 amino acids. Germline V gives CDR1 SGHNT, CDR2 YENEEA. Deletions cut 5 bases from V and 2 bases from J, with 16 bases between. The CDR3 DNA sequence: TGTGCCAGCAGCATATATAGCGGTGCCGCCTACGAGCAGTACTTC. Translation gives CASSIYSGAAYEQYF.

The chain's CDR3 is CASSPPGPLANYGYTF. As DNA, the CDR3 is TGTGCCAGCTCACCACCGGGGCCCTTAGCTAACTATGGCTACACCTTC. The chain recombines TRBV18 with TRBJ1-2; D may be TRBD1 (5 bases). Trimming cost V 0 bases and J 0 bases, with 11 bases left between them. Germline CDR1 reads KGHSH; CDR2 reads LQKENI. This CDR3 is built from 16 residues. Based on the CDR3 plus reference TRBV18 and TRBJ1-2, the full variable domain is NAGVMQNPRHLVRRRGQEARLRCSPMKGHSHVYWYRQLPEEGLKFMVYLQKENIIDESGMPKERFSAEFPKEGPSILRIQQVVRGDSAAYFCASSPPGPLANYGYTFGSGTRLTVV.

The V call is TRBV6-2 or TRBV6-3, the J call TRBJ2-3, with 9 bases identical to TRBD2. CDR1 MNHEY and CDR2 SVGEGT come from the germline V gene. This CDR3 is built from 19 residues. Trimming cost V 2 bases and J 5 bases; bases outside gene matches: 17. The CDR3 loop reads CASSYPIAGETPVGDTQYF. In nucleotides, the CDR3 is TGTGCCAGCAGTTACCCTATAGCGGGAGAGACGCCTGTTGGAGATACGCAGTATTTT.

The chain links TRBV28 to TRBJ2-7, with 13 bases matching TRBD2. The V and J ends lost 5 bases and 6 bases, in that order; junction bases with no gene match: 4. CDR1 MDHEN and CDR2 SYDVKM come from the germline V gene. CDR3 length: 14 residues. CDR3 protein: CASSPTSGRFEQYF. CDR3 sequence (DNA): TGTGCCAGCAGTCCGACTAGCGGGAGGTTCGAGCAGTACTTC.